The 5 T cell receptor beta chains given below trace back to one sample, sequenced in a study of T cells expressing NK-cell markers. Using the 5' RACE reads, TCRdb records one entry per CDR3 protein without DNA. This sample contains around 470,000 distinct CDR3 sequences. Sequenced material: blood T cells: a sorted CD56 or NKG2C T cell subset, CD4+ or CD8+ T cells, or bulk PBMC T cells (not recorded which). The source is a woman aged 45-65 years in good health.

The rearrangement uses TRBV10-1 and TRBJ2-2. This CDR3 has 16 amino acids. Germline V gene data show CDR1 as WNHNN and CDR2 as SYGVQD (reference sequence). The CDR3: CASSESRTAITGELFF.

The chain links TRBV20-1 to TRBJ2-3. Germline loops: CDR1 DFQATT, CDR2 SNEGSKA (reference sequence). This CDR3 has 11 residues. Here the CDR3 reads CSAARPDTQYF.

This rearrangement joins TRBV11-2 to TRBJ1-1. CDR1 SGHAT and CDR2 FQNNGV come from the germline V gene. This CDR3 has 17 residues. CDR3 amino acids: CASSLDESPTSNTEAFF.

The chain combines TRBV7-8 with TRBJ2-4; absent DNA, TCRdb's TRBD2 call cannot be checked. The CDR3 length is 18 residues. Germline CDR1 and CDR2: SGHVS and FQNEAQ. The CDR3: CASSSYGLAGASKNIQYF.

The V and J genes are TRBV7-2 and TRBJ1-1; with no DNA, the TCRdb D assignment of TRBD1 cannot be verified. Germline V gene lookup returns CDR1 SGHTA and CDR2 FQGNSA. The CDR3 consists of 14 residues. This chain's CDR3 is CASSRQGVDTEAFF. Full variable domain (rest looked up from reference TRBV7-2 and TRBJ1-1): GAGVSQSPSNKVTEKGKDVELRCDPISGHTALYWYRQSLGQGLEFLIYFQGNSAPDKSGLPSDRFSAERTGGSVSTLTIQRTQQEDSAVYLCASSRQGVDTEAFFGQGTRLTVV.